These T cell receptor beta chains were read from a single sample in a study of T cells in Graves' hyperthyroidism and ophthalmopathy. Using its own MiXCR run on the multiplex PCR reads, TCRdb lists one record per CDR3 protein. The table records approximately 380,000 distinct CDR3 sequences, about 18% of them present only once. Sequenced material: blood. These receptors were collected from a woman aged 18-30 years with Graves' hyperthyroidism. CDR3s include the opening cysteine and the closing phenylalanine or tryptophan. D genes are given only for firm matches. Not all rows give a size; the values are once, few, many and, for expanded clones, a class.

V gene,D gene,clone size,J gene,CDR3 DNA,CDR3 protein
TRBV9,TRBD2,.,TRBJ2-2,TGTGCCAGCAAGGAGAGCGGGGGGGCCTATGGCGGGGAGCTGTTTTTT,CASKESGGAYGGELFF
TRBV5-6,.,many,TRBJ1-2,TGTGCCAGCAGCCGGCCGGGTCCCCCTAACTATGGCTACACCTTC,CASSRPGPPNYGYTF
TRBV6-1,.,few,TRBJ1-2,TGTGCCTCCAAAATGGGGGGCCCCTATGGCTACATCTTC,CASKMGGPYGYIF
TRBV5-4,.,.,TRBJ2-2,TGTGCCAGCAGTACTCAGGGGGGCTGGCCCGGGGAGCTGTTTTTT,CASSTQGGWPGELFF
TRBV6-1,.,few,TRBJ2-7,TGTGCCAGCATCCCCGGCCCCGGTTGGTCCTACGAGCAGTACTTC,CASIPGPGWSYEQYF
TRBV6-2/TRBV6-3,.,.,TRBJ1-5,TGTGCCAGCAGTTACGTCGGCTACAGGGCCAATCAGCCCCAGCATTTT,CASSYVGYRANQPQHF
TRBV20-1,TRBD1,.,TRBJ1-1,TGCAGTGCGAGCGGAGGGGGACAGGGGGGTATGAACACTGAAGCTTTCTTT,CSASGGGQGGMNTEAFF
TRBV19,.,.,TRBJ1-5,TGTGCCAGTATCGTCAGGGCTCAGCCTCAGCATTTT,CASIVRAQPQHF
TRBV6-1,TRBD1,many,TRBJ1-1,TGTGCCAGCAGATTTACAGGGGGTACTGAAGCTTTCTTT,CASRFTGGTEAFF
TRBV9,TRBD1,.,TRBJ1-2,TGTGCCAGCAGCGCATTTACAGGGGATGGCTACACCTTC,CASSAFTGDGYTF
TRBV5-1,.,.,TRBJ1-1,TGCGCCAGCAGCTTGGCCGTGGAGGGAGCAGCTTTCTTT,CASSLAVEGAAFF
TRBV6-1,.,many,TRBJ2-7,TGTGCCAGCAGTGAAGGGGGAATGCTCTACGAGCAGTACTTC,CASSEGGMLYEQYF
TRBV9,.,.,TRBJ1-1,TGTGCCAGCAGCGTATCAGTGAACACTGAAGCTTTCTTT,CASSVSVNTEAFF
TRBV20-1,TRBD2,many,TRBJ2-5,TGCAGTGCTAGAGTACAGCGGGGGGTTCGTGAGACCCAGTACTTC,CSARVQRGVRETQYF
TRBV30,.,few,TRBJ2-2,TGTGCCTGGAGTGTAGTCCATAGACGATACGCCGGGGAGCTGTTTTTT,CAWSVVHRRYAGELFF
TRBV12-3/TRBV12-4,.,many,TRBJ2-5,TGTGCCAGCACTTGGGGGGGCCGGGAGACCCAGTACTTC,CASTWGGRETQYF
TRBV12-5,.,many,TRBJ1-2,TGTGCTAGTGGTCCAGGAGTGGGCTATGGCTACACCTTC,CASGPGVGYGYTF
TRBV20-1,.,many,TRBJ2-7,TGCAGTGCCCGGTACGGCGGGGGCGCCTACGAGCAGTACTTC,CSARYGGGAYEQYF
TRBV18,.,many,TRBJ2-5,TGTGCCAGCTCACCACCTGACAGATACAAAGAGACCCAGTACTTC,CASSPPDRYKETQYF
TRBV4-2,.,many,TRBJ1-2,TGTGCCAGCAGCCAAGAGTCAGACCGCGGCGTCGGCTACACCTTC,CASSQESDRGVGYTF
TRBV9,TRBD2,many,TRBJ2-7,TGTGCCAGCAGCGTAGCAGCGGGGGGGCCCTACGAGCAGTACTTC,CASSVAAGGPYEQYF
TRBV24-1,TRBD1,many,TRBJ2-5,TGTGCCACCACCACAGGGGAAGAGACCCAGTACTTC,CATTTGEETQYF
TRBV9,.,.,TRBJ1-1,TGTGCCAGCAGCGTAGTTTCGGGACTCCAAGAAGCTTTCTTT,CASSVVSGLQEAFF
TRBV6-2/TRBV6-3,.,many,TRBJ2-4,TGTGCCAGCAGGACCCCTACCAAAAACATTCAGTACTTC,CASRTPTKNIQYF
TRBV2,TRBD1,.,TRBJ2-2,TGTGCCAGCAGTGATTCTCCAGGGGGCGGGGAGCTGTTGTTT,CASSDSPGGGELLF
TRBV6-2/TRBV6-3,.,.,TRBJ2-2,TGTGCCAGCAGGAGGTCCGGGTACACCGGGGAGCTGTTTTTT,CASRRSGYTGELFF
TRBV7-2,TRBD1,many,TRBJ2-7,TGTGCCAGCAGCTATGGGGGACAGTCTCTACGCGAGCAGTACTTC,CASSYGGQSLREQYF
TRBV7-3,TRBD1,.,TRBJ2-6,TGTGCCAGCAGCTTCCGGGACAGGATAACCTCTGGGGCCAACGTCCTGACTTTC,CASSFRDRITSGANVLTF
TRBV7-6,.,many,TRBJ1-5,TGTGCCAGCAGCTTAGGGGTCGGGGCCCTGGGTATGAGCAATCAGCCCCAGCATTTT,CASSLGVGALGMSNQPQHF
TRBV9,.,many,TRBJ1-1,TGTGCCAGCAGCGGGAGGGGCAAAGGGAACACTGAAGCTTTCTTT,CASSGRGKGNTEAFF
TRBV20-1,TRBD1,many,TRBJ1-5,TGCAGTGCTAGCGGACAGGCGATCAATCAGCCCCAGCATTTT,CSASGQAINQPQHF
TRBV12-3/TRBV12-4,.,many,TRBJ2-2,TGTGCCAGCAGAGTTGGGGGCCCCGGGGAGCTGTTTTTT,CASRVGGPGELFF
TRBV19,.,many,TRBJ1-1,TGTGCCAGTAGTATCGTTTCGGGTGAGAACACTGAAGCTTTCTTT,CASSIVSGENTEAFF